Sequencing of this T cell receptor beta chain was carried out in a study of PD-L1 blockade in urothelial cancer. Study details: Male patients with bladder-origin urothelial cancer numbered twenty-five of 29. Blood analysis was done at 3 weeks (second dose) and 6 weeks after treatment began. T cells were recovered from blood samples at a median of approximately 150,000.

Time point indicated: pretreatment peripheral blood. This CDR3 contains 15 residues. Trimming at V came to 0 bases and at J to 2 bases, leaving 4 bases not matched to a gene. CDR1 and CDR2 from the germline V gene are KGHSH and LQKENI. Spiking each PCR with synthetic TCR analog templates was performed. The assay was immunoSEQ multiplex PCR, and TCRdb's table has in-frame clones only and misses some. The sample contains around 43,000 clones, 88% of which appear only once. This clonotype was obtained from a donor aged 40 or over with urothelial cancer. The rearrangement joins TRBV18 to TRBJ2-7; 7 bases map to TRBD2. Sample: PBMCs, taken around atezolizumab (anti-PD-L1) treatment. The CDR3: CASSPPSGRTYEQYF. In nucleotides, the CDR3 is TGTGCCAGCTCACCACCTAGCGGGCGAACCTACGAGCAGTACTTC.